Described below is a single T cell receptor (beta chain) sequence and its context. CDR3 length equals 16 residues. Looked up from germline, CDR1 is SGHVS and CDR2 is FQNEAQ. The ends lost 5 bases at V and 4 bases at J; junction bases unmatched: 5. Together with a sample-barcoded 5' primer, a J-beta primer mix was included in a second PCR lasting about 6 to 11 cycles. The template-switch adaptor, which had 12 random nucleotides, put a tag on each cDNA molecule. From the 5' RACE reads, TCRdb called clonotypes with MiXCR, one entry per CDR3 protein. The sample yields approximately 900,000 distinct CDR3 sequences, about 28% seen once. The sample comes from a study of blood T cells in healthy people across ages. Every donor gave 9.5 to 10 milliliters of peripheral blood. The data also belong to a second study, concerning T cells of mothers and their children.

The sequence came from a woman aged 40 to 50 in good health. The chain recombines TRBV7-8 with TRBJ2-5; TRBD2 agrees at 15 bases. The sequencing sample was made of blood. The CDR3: CASSEAGLAGGETQYF. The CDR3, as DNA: TGTGCCAGCAGCGAAGCGGGACTAGCGGGGGGAGAGACCCAGTACTTC.